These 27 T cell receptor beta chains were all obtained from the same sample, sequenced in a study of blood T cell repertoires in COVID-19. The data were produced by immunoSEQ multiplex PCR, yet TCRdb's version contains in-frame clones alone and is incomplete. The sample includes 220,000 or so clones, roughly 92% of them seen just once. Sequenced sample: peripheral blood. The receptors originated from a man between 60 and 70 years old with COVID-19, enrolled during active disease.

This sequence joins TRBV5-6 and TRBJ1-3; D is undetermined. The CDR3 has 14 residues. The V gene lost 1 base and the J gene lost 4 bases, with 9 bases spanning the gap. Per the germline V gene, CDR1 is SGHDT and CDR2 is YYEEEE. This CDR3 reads CASSLPSKGNTIYF. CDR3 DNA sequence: TGTGCCAGCAGCTTGCCGAGTAAGGGAAACACCATATATTTT.

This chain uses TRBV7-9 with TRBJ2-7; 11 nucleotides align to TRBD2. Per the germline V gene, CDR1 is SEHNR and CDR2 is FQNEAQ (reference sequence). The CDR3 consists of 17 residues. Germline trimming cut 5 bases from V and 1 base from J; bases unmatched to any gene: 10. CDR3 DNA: TGTGCCAGCAGCCTGGGACTAGCGGCCCCTCTATCCTACGAGCAGTACTTC. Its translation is CASSLGLAAPLSYEQYF.

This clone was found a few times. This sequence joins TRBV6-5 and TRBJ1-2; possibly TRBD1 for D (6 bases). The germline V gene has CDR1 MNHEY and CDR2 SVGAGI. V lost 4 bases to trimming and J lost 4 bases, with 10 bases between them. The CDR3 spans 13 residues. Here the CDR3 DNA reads TGTGCCAGCAGTTCCACAGGGACCTATGGCTACACCTTC. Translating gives CASSSTGTYGYTF.

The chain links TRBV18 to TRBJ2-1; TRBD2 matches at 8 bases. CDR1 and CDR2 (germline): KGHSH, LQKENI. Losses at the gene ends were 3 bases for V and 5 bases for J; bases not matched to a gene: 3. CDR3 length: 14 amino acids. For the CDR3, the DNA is TGTGCCAGCTCACCTAGCGGGACACACAATGAGCAGTTCTTC. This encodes CASSPSGTHNEQFF. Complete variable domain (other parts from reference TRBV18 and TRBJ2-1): NAGVMQNPRHLVRRRGQEARLRCSPMKGHSHVYWYRQLPEEGLKFMVYLQKENIIDESGMPKERFSAEFPKEGPSILRIQQVVRGDSAAYFCASSPSGTHNEQFFGPGTRLTVL.

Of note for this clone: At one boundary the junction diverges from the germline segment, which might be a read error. Written as DNA, the CDR3 is TGTGCTAGCAGCTCCTGGACAGGGGGGGGCCCAGATACGCAGTATTTT. Amino acid sequence: CASSSWTGGGPDTQYF. V gene TRBV7-7 combines with J gene TRBJ2-3; TRBD1 agrees at 10 bases. Germline V lookup: CDR1 SSHAT, CDR2 FNYEAQ (reference sequence). The CDR3 has 16 residues.

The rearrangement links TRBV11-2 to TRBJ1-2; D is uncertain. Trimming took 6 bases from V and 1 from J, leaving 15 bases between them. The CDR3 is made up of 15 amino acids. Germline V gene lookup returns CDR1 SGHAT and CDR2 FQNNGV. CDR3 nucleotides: TGTGCCAGCAGACTCTCCGCTACGGTTAACTATGGCTACACCTTC. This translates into CASRLSATVNYGYTF.

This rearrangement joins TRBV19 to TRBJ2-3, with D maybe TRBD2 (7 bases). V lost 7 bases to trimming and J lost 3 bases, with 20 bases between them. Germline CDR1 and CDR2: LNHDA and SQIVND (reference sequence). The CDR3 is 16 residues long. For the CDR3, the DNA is TGTGCCAGTACCACCACCAGGGGAGCGGGGACAGATACGCAGTATTTT. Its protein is CASTTTRGAGTDTQYF.

The CDR3 region is CASSLVRGANTDTQYF. The CDR3 DNA reads as TGTGCCAGCAGCTTAGTCAGGGGGGCCAACACAGATACGCAGTATTTT. V usage is TRBV7-2 and J usage is TRBJ2-3, with D perhaps TRBD1 (7 bases). CDR1 is SGHTA and CDR2 is FQGNSA in the germline V gene. The CDR3 length is 16 residues. Between the trimmed V and J ends, which lost 1 base and 2 bases, there was a span of 13 bases.

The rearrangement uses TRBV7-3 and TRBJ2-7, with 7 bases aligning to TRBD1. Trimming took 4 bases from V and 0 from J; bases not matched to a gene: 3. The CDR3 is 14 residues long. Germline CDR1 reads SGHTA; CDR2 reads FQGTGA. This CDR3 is CASSSGTDSYEQYF. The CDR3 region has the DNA TGTGCCAGCAGCTCCGGGACAGACTCCTACGAGCAGTACTTC.

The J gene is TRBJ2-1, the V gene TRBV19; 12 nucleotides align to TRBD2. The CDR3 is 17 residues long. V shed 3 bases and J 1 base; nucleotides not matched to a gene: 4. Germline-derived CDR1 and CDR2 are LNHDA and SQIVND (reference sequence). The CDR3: CASSMRLAGESYNEQFF. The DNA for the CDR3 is TGTGCCAGTAGTATGCGACTAGCGGGAGAATCCTACAATGAGCAGTTCTTC.

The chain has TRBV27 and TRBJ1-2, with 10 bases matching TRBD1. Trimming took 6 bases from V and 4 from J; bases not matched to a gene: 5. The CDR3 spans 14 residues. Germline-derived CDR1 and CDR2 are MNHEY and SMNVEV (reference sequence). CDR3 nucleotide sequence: TGTGCCAGCAGCACGACAGGGGGCGGCTATGGCTACACCTTC. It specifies CASSTTGGGYGYTF.

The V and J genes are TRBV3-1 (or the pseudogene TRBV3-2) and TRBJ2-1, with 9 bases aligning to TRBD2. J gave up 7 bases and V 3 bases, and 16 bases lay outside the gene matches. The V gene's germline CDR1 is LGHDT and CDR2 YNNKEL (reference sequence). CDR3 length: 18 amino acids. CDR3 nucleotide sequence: TGTGCCAGCAGCCATCAAGAGATCGGGCGGGGGGGCCAGAATGAGCAGTTCTTC. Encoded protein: CASSHQEIGRGGQNEQFF.

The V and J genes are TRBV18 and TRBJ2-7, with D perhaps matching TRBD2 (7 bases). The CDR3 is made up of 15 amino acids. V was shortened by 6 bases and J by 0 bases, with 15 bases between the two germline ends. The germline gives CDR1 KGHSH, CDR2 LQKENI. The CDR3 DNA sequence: TGTGCCAGCTCCTTAGGGGGGGGCGACTCCTACGAGCAGTACTTC. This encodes CASSLGGGDSYEQYF.

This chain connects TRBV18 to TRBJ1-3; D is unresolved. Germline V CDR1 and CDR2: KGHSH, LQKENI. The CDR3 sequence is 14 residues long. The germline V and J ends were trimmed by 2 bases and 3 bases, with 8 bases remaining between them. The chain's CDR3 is CASSPREGGNTIYF. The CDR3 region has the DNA TGTGCCAGCTCACCAAGAGAGGGTGGAAACACCATATATTTT.

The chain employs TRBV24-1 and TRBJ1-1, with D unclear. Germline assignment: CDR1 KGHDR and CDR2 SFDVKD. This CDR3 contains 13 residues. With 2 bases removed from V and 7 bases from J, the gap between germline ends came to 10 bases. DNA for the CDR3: TGTGCCACCAGTGATTCGCTCGGGAGTGAAGCTTTCTTT. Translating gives CATSDSLGSEAFF.

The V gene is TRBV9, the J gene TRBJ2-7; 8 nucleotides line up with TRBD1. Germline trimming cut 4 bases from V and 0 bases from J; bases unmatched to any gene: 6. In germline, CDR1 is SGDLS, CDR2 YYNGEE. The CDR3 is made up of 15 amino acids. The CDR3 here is CASSPRTGYSYEQYF. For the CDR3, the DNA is TGTGCCAGCAGCCCCCGGACAGGGTACTCCTACGAGCAGTACTTC.

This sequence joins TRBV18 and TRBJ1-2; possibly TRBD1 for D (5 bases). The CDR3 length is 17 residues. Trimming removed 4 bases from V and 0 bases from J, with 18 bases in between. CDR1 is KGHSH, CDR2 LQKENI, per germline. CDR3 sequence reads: CASSLLDRGHSNYGYTF. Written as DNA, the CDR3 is TGTGCCAGCTCACTGTTAGACCGAGGACACTCTAACTATGGCTACACCTTC.

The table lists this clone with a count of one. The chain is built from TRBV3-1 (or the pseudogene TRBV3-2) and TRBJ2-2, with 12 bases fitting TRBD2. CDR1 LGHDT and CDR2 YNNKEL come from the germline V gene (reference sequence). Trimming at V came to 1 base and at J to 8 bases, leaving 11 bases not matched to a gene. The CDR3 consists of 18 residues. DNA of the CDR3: TGTGCCAGCAGCCAAGCGTCTAGCGGGAGGGCCCGTCCGGGGGAGCTGTTTTTT. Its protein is CASSQASSGRARPGELFF.

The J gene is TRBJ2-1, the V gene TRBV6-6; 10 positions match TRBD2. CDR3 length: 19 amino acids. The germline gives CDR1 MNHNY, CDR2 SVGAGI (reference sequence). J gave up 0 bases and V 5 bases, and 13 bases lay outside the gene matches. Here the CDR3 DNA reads TGTGCCAGCAGTCCGTGGGGTAGCGGGAGGACGAGCTCCTACAATGAGCAGTTCTTC. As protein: CASSPWGSGRTSSYNEQFF.

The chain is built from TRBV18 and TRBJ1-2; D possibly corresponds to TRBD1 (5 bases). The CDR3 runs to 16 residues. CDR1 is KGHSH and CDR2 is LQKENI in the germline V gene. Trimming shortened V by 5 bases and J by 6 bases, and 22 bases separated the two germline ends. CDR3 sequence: CASSAWRTGYVDGYTF. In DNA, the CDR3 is TGTGCCAGCTCAGCCTGGAGAACAGGTTATGTCGATGGCTACACCTTC.

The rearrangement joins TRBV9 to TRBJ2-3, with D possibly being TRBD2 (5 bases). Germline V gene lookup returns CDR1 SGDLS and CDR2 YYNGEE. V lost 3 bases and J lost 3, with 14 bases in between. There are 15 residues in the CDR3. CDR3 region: CASSERPTGTDTQYF. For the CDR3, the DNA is TGTGCCAGCAGCGAGAGGCCCACGGGGACAGATACGCAGTATTTT.

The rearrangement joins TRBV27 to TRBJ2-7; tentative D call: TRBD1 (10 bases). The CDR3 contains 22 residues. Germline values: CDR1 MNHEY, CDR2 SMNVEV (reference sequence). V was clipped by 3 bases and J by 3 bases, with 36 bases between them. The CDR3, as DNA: TGTGCCAGCAGTTTCCGATGGGGGGACAGGGGTCTAATTGCGGGAGGGCTCTACGAGCAGTACTTC. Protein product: CASSFRWGDRGLIAGGLYEQYF.

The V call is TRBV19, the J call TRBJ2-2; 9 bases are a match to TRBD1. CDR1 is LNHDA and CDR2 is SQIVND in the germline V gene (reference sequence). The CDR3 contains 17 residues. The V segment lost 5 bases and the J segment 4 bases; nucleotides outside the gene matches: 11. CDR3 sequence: CASSRYPGTGFTGELFF. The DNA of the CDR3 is TGTGCCAGTAGTCGGTACCCCGGGACAGGGTTCACCGGGGAGCTGTTTTTT.

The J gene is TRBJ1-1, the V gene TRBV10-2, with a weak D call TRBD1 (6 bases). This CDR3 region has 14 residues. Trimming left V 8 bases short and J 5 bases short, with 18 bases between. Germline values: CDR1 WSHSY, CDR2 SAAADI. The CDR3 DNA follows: TGCGCCAGCGGAGCCGGGACACCAGGGACTGAAGCTTTCTTT. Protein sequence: CASGAGTPGTEAFF.

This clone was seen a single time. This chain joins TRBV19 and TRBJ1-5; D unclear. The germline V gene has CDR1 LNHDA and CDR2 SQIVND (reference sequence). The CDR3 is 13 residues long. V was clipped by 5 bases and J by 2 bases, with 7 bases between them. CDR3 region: CASSQEGNQPQHF. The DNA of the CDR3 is TGTGCCAGTAGTCAAGAGGGCAATCAGCCCCAGCATTTT.

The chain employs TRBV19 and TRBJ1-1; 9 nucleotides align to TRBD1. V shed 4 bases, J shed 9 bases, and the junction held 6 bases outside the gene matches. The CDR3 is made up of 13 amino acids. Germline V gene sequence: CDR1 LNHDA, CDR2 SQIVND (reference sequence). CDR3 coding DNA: TGTGCCAGTAGTAAGAACTACAGGGGGCAAGCTTTCTTT. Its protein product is CASSKNYRGQAFF.

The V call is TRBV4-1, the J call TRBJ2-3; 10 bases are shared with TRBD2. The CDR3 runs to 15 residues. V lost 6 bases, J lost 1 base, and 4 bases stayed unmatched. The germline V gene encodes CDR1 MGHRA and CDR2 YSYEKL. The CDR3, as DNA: TGCGCCAGCAGACGTACTAGCGGGGGCACAGATACGCAGTATTTT. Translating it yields CASRRTSGGTDTQYF.